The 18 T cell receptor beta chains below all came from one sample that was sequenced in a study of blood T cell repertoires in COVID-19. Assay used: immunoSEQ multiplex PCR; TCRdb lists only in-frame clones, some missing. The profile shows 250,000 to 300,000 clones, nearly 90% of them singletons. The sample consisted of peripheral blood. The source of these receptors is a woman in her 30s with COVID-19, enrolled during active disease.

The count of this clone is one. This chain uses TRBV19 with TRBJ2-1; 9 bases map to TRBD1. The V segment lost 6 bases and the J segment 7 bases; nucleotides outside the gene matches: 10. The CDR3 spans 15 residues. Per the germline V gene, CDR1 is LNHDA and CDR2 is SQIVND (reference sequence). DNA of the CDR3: TGTGCCAGTAGCGTAACCGGGACAGGGTGGAATGAGCAGTTCTTC. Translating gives CASSVTGTGWNEQFF.

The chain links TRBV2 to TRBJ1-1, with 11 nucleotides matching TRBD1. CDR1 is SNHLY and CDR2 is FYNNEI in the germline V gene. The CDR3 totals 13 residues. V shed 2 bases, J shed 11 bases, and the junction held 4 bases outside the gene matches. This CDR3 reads CASSEPGQGVAFF. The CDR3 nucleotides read TGTGCCAGCAGTGAACCGGGACAGGGGGTGGCTTTCTTT.

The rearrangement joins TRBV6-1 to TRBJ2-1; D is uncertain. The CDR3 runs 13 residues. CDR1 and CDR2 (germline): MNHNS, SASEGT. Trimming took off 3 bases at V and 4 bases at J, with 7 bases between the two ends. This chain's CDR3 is CASSEGRYNEQFF. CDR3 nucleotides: TGTGCCAGCAGTGAGGGCAGGTACAATGAGCAGTTCTTC.

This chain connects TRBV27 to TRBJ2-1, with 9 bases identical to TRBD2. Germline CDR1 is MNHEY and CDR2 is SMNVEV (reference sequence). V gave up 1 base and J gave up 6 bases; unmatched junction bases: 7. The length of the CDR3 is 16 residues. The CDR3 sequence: CASSLLAGAIPNEQFF. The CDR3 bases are TGTGCCAGCAGTTTATTAGCGGGGGCCATACCCAATGAGCAGTTCTTC.

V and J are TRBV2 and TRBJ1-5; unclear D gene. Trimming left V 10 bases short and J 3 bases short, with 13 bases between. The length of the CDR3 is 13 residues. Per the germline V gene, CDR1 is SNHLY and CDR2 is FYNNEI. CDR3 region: CATSVDYNQPQHF. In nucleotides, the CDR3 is TGTGCCACATCCGTGGACTACAATCAGCCCCAGCATTTT. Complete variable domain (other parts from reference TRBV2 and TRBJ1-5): EPEVTQTPSHQVTQMGQEVILRCVPISNHLYFYWYRQILGQKVEFLVSFYNNEISEKSEIFDDQFSVERPDGSNFTLKIRSTKLEDSAMYFCATSVDYNQPQHFGDGTRLSIL.

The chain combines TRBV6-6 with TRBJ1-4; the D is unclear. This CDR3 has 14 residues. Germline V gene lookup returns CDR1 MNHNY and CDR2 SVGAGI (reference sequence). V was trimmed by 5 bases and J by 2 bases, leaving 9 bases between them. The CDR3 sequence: CASSTRSTNEKLFF. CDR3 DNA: TGTGCCAGCAGTACTCGGAGTACTAATGAAAAACTGTTTTTT.

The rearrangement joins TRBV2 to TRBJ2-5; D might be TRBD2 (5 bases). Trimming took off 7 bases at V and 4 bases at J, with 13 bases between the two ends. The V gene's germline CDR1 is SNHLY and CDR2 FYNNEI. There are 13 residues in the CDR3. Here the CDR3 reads CASMARAGETQYF. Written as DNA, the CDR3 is TGTGCCAGCATGGCAAGGGCGGGAGAGACCCAGTACTTC.

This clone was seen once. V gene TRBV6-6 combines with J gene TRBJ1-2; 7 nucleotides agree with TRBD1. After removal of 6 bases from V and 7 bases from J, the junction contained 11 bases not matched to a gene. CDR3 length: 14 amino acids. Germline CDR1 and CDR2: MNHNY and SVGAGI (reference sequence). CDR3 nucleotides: TGTGCCAGCAGCAACCGACAGGGCGGCGGTGGCTACACCTTC. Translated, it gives CASSNRQGGGGYTF.

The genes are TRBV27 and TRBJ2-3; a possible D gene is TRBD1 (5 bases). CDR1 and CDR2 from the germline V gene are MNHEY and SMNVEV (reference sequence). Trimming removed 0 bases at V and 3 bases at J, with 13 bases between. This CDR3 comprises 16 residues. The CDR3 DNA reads TGTGCCAGCAGTTTATCAGGGGTTGAGTGGACAGATACGCAGTATTTT. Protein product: CASSLSGVEWTDTQYF.

CDR3 in DNA: TGTGCCAGCAGCGATTTTAGCTTGAGGGCAGGGGATGGCTACACCTTC. Its protein product is CASSDFSLRAGDGYTF. V is TRBV11-2 and J is TRBJ1-2; the D gene is possibly TRBD1 (6 bases). V lost 5 bases and J lost 6, with 22 bases in between. Per the germline V gene, CDR1 is SGHAT and CDR2 is FQNNGV. The CDR3 covers 16 residues.

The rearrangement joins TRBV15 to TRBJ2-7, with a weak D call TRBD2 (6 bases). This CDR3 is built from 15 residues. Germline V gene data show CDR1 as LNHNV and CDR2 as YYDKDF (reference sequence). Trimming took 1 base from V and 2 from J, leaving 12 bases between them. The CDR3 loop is CATSRVGRGAYEQYF. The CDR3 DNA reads TGTGCCACCAGCAGAGTTGGGCGGGGTGCCTACGAGCAGTACTTC.

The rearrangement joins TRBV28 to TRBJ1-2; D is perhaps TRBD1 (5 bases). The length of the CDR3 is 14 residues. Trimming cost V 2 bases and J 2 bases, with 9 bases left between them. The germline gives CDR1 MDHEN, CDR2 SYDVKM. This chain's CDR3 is CASSLAAGNYGYTF. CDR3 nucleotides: TGTGCCAGCAGTTTAGCGGCAGGGAACTATGGCTACACCTTC.

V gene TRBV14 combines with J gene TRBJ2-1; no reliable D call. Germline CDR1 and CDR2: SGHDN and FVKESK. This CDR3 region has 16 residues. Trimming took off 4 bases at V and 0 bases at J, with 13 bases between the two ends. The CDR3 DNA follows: TGTGCCAGCAGCCCCCAGAGGATAAGCTCCTACAATGAGCAGTTCTTC. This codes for CASSPQRISSYNEQFF.

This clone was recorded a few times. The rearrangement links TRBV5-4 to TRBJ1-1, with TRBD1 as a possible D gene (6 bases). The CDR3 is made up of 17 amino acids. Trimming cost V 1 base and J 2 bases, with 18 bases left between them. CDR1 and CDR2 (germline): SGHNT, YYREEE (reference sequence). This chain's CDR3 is CASSLYEWGRSNTEAFF. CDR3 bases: TGTGCCAGCAGCTTGTATGAATGGGGGCGGAGTAACACTGAAGCTTTCTTT.

CDR3 sequence: CASSQDGGGGYTF. DNA of the CDR3: TGCGCCAGCAGCCAAGACGGTGGGGGCGGCTACACCTTC. V usage is TRBV4-1 and J usage is TRBJ1-2, with D possibly matching TRBD1 (6 bases). The CDR3 runs 13 residues. CDR1 is MGHRA and CDR2 is YSYEKL in the germline V gene. V shed 0 bases and J shed 8 bases, with 10 bases lying between them.

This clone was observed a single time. In nucleotides, the CDR3 is TGCAGTGCGCATTCTCAGGGCTACACCTTC. It yields the protein CSAHSQGYTF. The gene calls are TRBV20-1 and TRBJ1-2; D remains unclear. The germline V and J ends were trimmed by 6 bases and 8 bases, with 10 bases remaining between them. This CDR3 contains 10 residues. Germline CDR1 and CDR2: DFQATT and SNEGSKA (reference sequence).

The CDR3 region is CASSKGGFNSPLHF. In DNA form, the CDR3 reads TGTGCCAGCAGCAAAGGCGGATTCAATTCACCCCTCCACTTT. The chain carries TRBV21-1 and TRBJ1-6. TRBV21-1 counts as a pseudogene. The CDR3 is 14 residues long.

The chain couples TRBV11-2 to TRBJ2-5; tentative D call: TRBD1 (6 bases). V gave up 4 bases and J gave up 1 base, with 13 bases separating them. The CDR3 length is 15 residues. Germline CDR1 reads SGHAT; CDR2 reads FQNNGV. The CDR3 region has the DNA TGTGCCAGCAGCTCATACAGGGCGTCCCAAGAGACCCAGTACTTC. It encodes CASSSYRASQETQYF.